This entry features one TCR beta chain sequence. Trimming at V came to 2 bases and at J to 7 bases, leaving 10 bases not matched to a gene. CDR3 size: 17 residues. Germline V CDR1 and CDR2: SGHVS, FQNEAQ. Study processing details: Researchers report that nucleated cell counts were estimated from reference gene primer amplification. The table came from immunoSEQ multiplex PCR; TCRdb's copy has only in-frame clones and leaves some out. V and J calls and clone size are as listed in that table; D and trimming were resolved from the DNA. The table lists 300,000 to 350,000 clones, roughly 87% of them singletons. Recovered Cohort 3 donors showed two negative PCRs, clearance, or symptom resolution. This record belongs to a study of blood T cell repertoires in COVID-19.

The specimen was PBMCs or T cells enriched from blood (not recorded which). The chain employs TRBV7-8 and TRBJ2-1; 11 positions match TRBD2. The receptor's source is a woman between 18 and 29 years old who had recovered from COVID-19. The CDR3, as DNA: TGTGCCAGCAGCTTACTGAGACTAGCGGGATCACAAAATGAGCAGTTCTTC. It encodes CASSLLRLAGSQNEQFF.